Here is one T cell receptor beta chain with its context. Its antigen is not known. The CDR3 contains 14 residues. From germline, CDR1 is KGHSH and CDR2 LQKENI. V lost 3 bases to trimming and J lost 0 bases, with 8 bases between them. The sample is drawn from a study of cytomegalovirus exposure and HLA in healthy donors. Overall study findings and caveats: Subsequent analysis of the approximately 110 validation repertoires found a tendency for first-cohort TCR clusters to co-occur.

Libraries were prepared by immunoSEQ multiplex PCR; TCRdb keeps only in-frame clonotypes and omits some of them. This repertoire shows just under 75,000 clones, 94% found once; its top ten account for 2.5% to 3.5%. The sample consisted of PBMCs. The chain uses TRBV18 and TRBJ1-1, with D possibly matching TRBD1 (5 bases). This clonotype was obtained from a woman between 18 and 29 years old in good health and CMV-seropositive. This chain's CDR3 is CASSPDRMNTEAFF. CDR3 coding DNA: TGTGCCAGCTCACCCGACAGAATGAACACTGAAGCTTTCTTT.